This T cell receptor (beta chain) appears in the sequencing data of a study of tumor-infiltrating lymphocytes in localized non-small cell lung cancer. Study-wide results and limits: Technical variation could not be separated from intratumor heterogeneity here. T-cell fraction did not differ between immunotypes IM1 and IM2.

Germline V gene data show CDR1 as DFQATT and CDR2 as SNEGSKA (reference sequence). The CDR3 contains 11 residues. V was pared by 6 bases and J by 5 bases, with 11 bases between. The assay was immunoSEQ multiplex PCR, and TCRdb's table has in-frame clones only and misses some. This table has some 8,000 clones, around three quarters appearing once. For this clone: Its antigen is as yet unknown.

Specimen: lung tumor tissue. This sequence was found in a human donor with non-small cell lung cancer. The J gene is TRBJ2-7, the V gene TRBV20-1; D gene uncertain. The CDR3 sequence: CSAPTTDEQYF. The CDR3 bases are TGCAGTGCACCCACGACGGACGAGCAGTACTTC.